This T cell receptor beta chain is from a study of blood T cell repertoires in COVID-19. Study-level background: Collection of acute and convalescent COVID-19 samples took place in the United States, Italy and Spain. The analysed material was cDNA or gDNA that came from T cells, B-cell-depleted T cells, or PBMCs.

Per the original methods: Using reference gene primer amplification, nucleated cell counts were estimated. TCRdb's table, derived via immunoSEQ multiplex PCR, lists solely in-frame clones and lacks some. The V and J calls and the clone size are those of that table, but D and trimming were determined from the DNA. The repertoire holds roughly 120,000 clones, with over 75% as singletons. This CDR3 comprises 12 residues. CDR1 GTSNPN and CDR2 SVGIG come from the germline V gene (reference sequence). The sample was peripheral blood. This sequence originates from a woman at least 80 years old with active or convalescent COVID-19. The rearrangement uses TRBV30 and TRBJ1-1, with a tentative D call TRBD1 (6 bases). CDR3 coding DNA: TGTGCTCTGGAAGGGGGGAACACTGAAGCTTTCTTT. Translating it yields CALEGGNTEAFF.